What follows are 5 T cell receptor beta chains derived from one specimen sequenced in a study of read filtering for tumor transcriptome and immune sequencing. From 300 to 450 ng of RNA, a library with molecular barcoded alpha/delta and beta/gamma adaptors was made. Using its own MiXCR run on the reads, TCRdb lists one record per CDR3 protein. The sample lists tens of thousands of distinct CDR3 sequences, approximately 21% occurring once. The specimen sequenced was a population of CD138-negative cells sorted from bone marrow. These receptors were collected from a donor aged 40 or over with multiple myeloma.

This chain connects TRBV28 to TRBJ1-2; tentatively, D is TRBD1 (5 bases). The V gene's germline CDR1 is MDHEN and CDR2 SYDVKM. The CDR3 covers 13 residues. Between the trimmed V and J ends, which lost 2 bases and 6 bases, there was a span of 10 bases. The DNA of the CDR3 is TGTGCCAGCAGTTTAGCCAGGGATCATGGCTACACCTTC. Translation gives CASSLARDHGYTF.

This clonotype was detected many times. The chain couples TRBV2 to TRBJ2-1; the D gene is possibly TRBD1 (8 bases). In germline, CDR1 is SNHLY, CDR2 FYNNEI. The CDR3 runs 16 residues. V shed 4 bases and J shed 9 bases, with 22 bases lying between them. CDR3 residues: CASSGTGTTLPSEQFF. The DNA of the CDR3 is TGTGCCAGCAGTGGGACAGGGACTACCCTACCTAGTGAGCAGTTCTTC.

J is TRBJ1-3 and V is TRBV7-9, with D possibly matching TRBD1 (5 bases). Trimming removed 5 bases from V and 0 bases from J, with 17 bases in between. Per the germline V gene, CDR1 is SEHNR and CDR2 is FQNEAQ (reference sequence). This CDR3 spans 17 amino acids. CDR3 protein: CASSDVGGIHSGNTIYF. CDR3 nucleotides: TGTGCCAGCAGCGACGTGGGGGGTATTCACTCTGGAAACACCATATATTTT. Based on the CDR3 plus reference TRBV7-9 and TRBJ1-3, the full variable domain is DTGVSQNPRHKITKRGQNVTFRCDPISEHNRLYWYRQTLGQGPEFLTYFQNEAQLEKSRLLSDRFSAERPKGSFSTLEIQRTEQGDSAMYLCASSDVGGIHSGNTIYFGEGSWLTVV.

This clonotype was seen many times. The CDR3 protein is CASSLDLGGRDTEAFF. The DNA for the CDR3 is TGTGCCAGCAGCTTAGACCTTGGGGGAAGGGACACTGAAGCTTTCTTT. V gene TRBV7-4 combines with J gene TRBJ1-1; a possible D gene is TRBD1 (5 bases). Trimming took off 1 base at V and 3 bases at J, with 15 bases between the two ends. The germline CDR1 and CDR2 sequences are SGHVT and SQSDAQ. This CDR3 spans 16 amino acids.

This clonotype occurred many times. The rearrangement links TRBV7-9 to TRBJ2-1, with D possibly called TRBD1 or TRBD2 (5 bases each). CDR1 is SEHNR and CDR2 is FQNEAQ in the germline V gene (reference sequence). The CDR3 contains 15 residues. The V gene lost 2 bases and the J gene lost 9 bases, with 17 bases spanning the gap. The CDR3 is CASSLSQSPGTEQFF. For the CDR3, the DNA is TGTGCCAGCAGCTTAAGCCAGTCCCCGGGGACTGAGCAGTTCTTC.